One T cell receptor (beta chain) is described in this entry. The sample belongs to a study of blood T cell repertoires in COVID-19. Across the study: The samples span acute and convalescent COVID-19 from the United States, Italy and Spain. Sources were T cells, B-cell-depleted T cells, or PBMCs; the material itself was cDNA or gDNA.

The germline V gene encodes CDR1 SEHNR and CDR2 FQNEAQ (reference sequence). CDR3 size: 15 residues. The V segment lost 5 bases and the J segment 8 bases; nucleotides outside the gene matches: 9. Per the study methods: Estimated nucleated cell counts came from reference gene primer amplification. The protocol was immunoSEQ multiplex PCR, while the TCRdb copy is restricted to in-frame clones and leaves out a portion. D and trimming come from the DNA, and the V and J calls and clone size come from that table. The data hold 30,000 or so clones, with approximately 88% observed a single time. V gene TRBV7-9 combines with J gene TRBJ1-6; 7 nucleotides line up with TRBD1. What was sequenced was peripheral blood. The sequence derives from a man older than 75 with active COVID-19. Here the CDR3 reads CASSLPGQLYSPLHF. The CDR3 region has the DNA TGTGCCAGCAGCCTGCCGGGACAGCTTTATTCACCCCTCCACTTT. Full variable domain (outside the CDR3, taken from reference TRBV7-9 and TRBJ1-6): DTGVSQNPRHKITKRGQNVTFRCDPISEHNRLYWYRQTLGQGPEFLTYFQNEAQLEKSRLLSDRFSAERPKGSFSTLEIQRTEQGDSAMYLCASSLPGQLYSPLHFGNGTRLTVT.